These T cell receptor beta chains were read from a single sample in a study of blood T cell repertoires in COVID-19. Measured with immunoSEQ multiplex PCR; TCRdb has only the in-frame clones, and not every one. Of just over 650,000 clones listed, about nine tenths are singletons. The sequenced sample consisted of peripheral blood. These receptors originate from a woman aged 18-29 years with acute or convalescent COVID-19. Each CDR3 is given with its conserved first and last residue. Each record gives: J gene, V gene, CDR3 length, CDR3 protein.

j_gene: TRBJ1-2; v_gene: TRBV7-9; len: 14; CDR3aa: CASSSYDISYGYTF
j_gene: TRBJ2-7; v_gene: TRBV30; len: 11; CDR3aa: CAWGRGSEQYF
j_gene: TRBJ1-2; v_gene: TRBV12-1; len: 17; CDR3aa: CASSLRTRTGGAYGYTF
j_gene: TRBJ1-2; v_gene: TRBV11-2; len: 14; CDR3aa: CASSLTGGLYGYTF
j_gene: TRBJ2-7; v_gene: TRBV28; len: 17; CDR3aa: CASSYEVGGGESYEQYF
j_gene: TRBJ1-3; v_gene: TRBV9; len: 13; CDR3aa: CASSGRAGNTIYF
j_gene: TRBJ1-4; v_gene: TRBV4-1; len: 17; CDR3aa: CASSLGTGGRTNEKLFF
j_gene: TRBJ1-2; v_gene: TRBV19; len: 15; CDR3aa: CASRSYETGVYGYTF
j_gene: TRBJ1-2; v_gene: TRBV7-9; len: 16; CDR3aa: CASSLARRAEGYGYTF
j_gene: TRBJ2-4; v_gene: TRBV3-1/TRBV3-2; len: 16; CDR3aa: CASSQVQGLAKNIQYF
j_gene: TRBJ1-2; v_gene: TRBV5-8; len: 15; CDR3aa: CASSLGTGGGYGYTF
j_gene: TRBJ1-1; v_gene: TRBV24-1; len: 11; CDR3aa: CATRYGTEAFF
j_gene: TRBJ2-1; v_gene: TRBV13; len: 11; CDR3aa: CASSEGLEQFF
j_gene: TRBJ1-2; v_gene: TRBV4-3; len: 17; CDR3aa: CASSQGALATGQGGYTF
j_gene: TRBJ2-5; v_gene: TRBV6-5; len: 12; CDR3aa: CASSAYGETQYF
j_gene: TRBJ2-1; v_gene: TRBV2; len: 12; CDR3aa: CAIPGTYNEQFF
j_gene: TRBJ1-5; v_gene: TRBV3-1/TRBV3-2; len: 15; CDR3aa: CASSQDPGTYQPQHF
j_gene: TRBJ2-4; v_gene: TRBV18; len: 17; CDR3aa: CASSPPSRGGSKNIQYF
j_gene: TRBJ1-2; v_gene: TRBV11-2; len: 12; CDR3aa: CASSRARGSYTF
j_gene: TRBJ1-4; v_gene: TRBV5-6; len: 16; CDR3aa: CASSLASGWANEKLFF
j_gene: TRBJ1-1; v_gene: TRBV11-2; len: 16; CDR3aa: CASSLDLRDRDREAFF
j_gene: TRBJ1-1; v_gene: TRBV7-8; len: 17; CDR3aa: CASSFNSEGPRNTEAFF
j_gene: TRBJ2-7; v_gene: TRBV27; len: 16; CDR3aa: CASSTTARVPTGEQYF
j_gene: TRBJ2-3; v_gene: TRBV24-1; len: 16; CDR3aa: CATSHYGGGSTDTQYF
j_gene: TRBJ2-2; v_gene: TRBV7-2; len: 13; CDR3aa: CASSLGGLGELFF
j_gene: TRBJ2-7; v_gene: TRBV21-1; len: 17; CDR3aa: CDLGGQDVTSLTYEQYF
j_gene: TRBJ1-5; v_gene: TRBV6-2/TRBV6-3; len: 16; CDR3aa: CASSTDRVRGNQPQHF
j_gene: TRBJ2-5; v_gene: TRBV2; len: 15; CDR3aa: CASSFLAGGQETQYF
j_gene: TRBJ2-1; v_gene: TRBV6-4; len: 15; CDR3aa: CASSDGAGNYNEQFF
j_gene: TRBJ2-5; v_gene: TRBV27; len: 13; CDR3aa: CASSLSLRGTQYF
j_gene: TRBJ2-4; v_gene: TRBV27; len: 14; CDR3aa: CASSLGGFKNIQYF
j_gene: TRBJ1-6; v_gene: TRBV6-5; len: 13; CDR3aa: CASRRGLESPLHF
j_gene: TRBJ2-2; v_gene: TRBV4-3; len: 15; CDR3aa: CASSQGRGGTGELFF
j_gene: TRBJ2-7; v_gene: TRBV5-8; len: 13; CDR3aa: CASSEGRRGEQYF
j_gene: TRBJ1-4; v_gene: TRBV3-1/TRBV3-2; len: 17; CDR3aa: CASSQEAATGLIEKLFF
j_gene: TRBJ2-7; v_gene: TRBV27; len: 13; CDR3aa: CASSLSTGYEQYF
j_gene: TRBJ1-1; v_gene: TRBV5-1; len: 16; CDR3aa: CASSLDPGQLNTEAFF
j_gene: TRBJ2-2; v_gene: TRBV4-1; len: 17; CDR3aa: CASSQGRSGVNTGELFF
j_gene: TRBJ1-3; v_gene: TRBV6-1; len: 15; CDR3aa: CASSEAGGLGNTIYF
j_gene: TRBJ1-1; v_gene: TRBV3-1/TRBV3-2; len: 13; CDR3aa: CASIDRANTEAFF
j_gene: TRBJ1-6; v_gene: TRBV2; len: 16; CDR3aa: CASSDDRATYNSPLHF
j_gene: TRBJ2-7; v_gene: TRBV4-3; len: 14; CDR3aa: CASSQEDSSYEQYF
j_gene: TRBJ1-3; v_gene: TRBV5-4; len: 12; CDR3aa: CASSLQGNTIYF
j_gene: TRBJ2-3; v_gene: TRBV4-2; len: 15; CDR3aa: CASSIPGLSTDTQYF
j_gene: TRBJ1-2; v_gene: TRBV4-1; len: 13; CDR3aa: CASSHWTGVGYTF
j_gene: TRBJ1-1; v_gene: TRBV27; len: 13; CDR3aa: CASSLGWSTEAFF
j_gene: TRBJ1-1; v_gene: TRBV3-1/TRBV3-2; len: 14; CDR3aa: CATRDSPTGTEAFF